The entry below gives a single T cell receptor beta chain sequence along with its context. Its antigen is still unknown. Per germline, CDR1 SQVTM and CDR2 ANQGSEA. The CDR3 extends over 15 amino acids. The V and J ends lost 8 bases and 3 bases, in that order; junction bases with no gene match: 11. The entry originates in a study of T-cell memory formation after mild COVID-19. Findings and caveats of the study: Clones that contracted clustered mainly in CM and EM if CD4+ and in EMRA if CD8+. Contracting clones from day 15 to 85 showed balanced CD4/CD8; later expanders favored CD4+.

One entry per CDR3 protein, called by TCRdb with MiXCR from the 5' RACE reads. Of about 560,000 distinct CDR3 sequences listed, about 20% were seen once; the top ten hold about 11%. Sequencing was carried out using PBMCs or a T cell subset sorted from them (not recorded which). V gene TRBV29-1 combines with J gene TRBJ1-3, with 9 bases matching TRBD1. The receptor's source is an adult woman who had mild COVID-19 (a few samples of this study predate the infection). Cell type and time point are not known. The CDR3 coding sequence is TGCAGCATTTTCACCGGGACAGGGATTGGAAACACCATATATTTT. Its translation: CSIFTGTGIGNTIYF.